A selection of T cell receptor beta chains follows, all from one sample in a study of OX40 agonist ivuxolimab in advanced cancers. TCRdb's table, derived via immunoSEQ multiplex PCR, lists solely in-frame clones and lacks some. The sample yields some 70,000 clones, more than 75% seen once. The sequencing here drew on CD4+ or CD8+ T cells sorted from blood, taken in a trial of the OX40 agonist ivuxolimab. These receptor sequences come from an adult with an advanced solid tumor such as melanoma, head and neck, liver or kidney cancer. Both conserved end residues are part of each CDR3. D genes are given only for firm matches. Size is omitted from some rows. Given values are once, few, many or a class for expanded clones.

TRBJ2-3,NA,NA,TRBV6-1,TGTGCCAGCAAGTTGGACACAGATACGCAGTATTTT,CASKLDTDTQYF
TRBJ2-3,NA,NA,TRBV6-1,TGTGCCAGCCCGGGGAGCACAGATACGCAGTATTTT,CASPGSTDTQYF
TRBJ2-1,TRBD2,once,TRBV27,TGTGCCAGCAGTAGTAGGTGGACTAGCCAGAGCCAGGAGCAGTTCTTC,CASSSRWTSQSQEQFF
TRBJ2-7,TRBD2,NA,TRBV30,TGTGCCTGGAGCCTTACCCGAAACAGCGGGAGGACCAATCCCTACGAGCAGTACTTC,CAWSLTRNSGRTNPYEQYF
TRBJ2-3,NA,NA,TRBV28,TGTGCCAGCAGTTTGCTAGCAGATACGCAGTATTTT,CASSLLADTQYF
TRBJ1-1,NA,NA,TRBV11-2,TGTGCCAGCAGCTTAGTGGTTGGGATCGCTGAAGCTTTCTTT,CASSLVVGIAEAFF
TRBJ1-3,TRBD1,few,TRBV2,TGTGCCAGCAAGGGGACAGTTGGAGGAAACACCATATATTTT,CASKGTVGGNTIYF
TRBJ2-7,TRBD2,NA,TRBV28,TGTGCCAGCAGTTTTGGGGCGGGAGTTGGCGAGCAGTACTTC,CASSFGAGVGEQYF
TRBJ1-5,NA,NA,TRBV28,TGTGCCAGCCTCTTGGTTCTGGGTCAGCCCCAGCATTTT,CASLLVLGQPQHF
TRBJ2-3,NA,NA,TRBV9,TGTGCCAGCAGCGCAGGAGTAATCACAGATACGCAGTATTTT,CASSAGVITDTQYF
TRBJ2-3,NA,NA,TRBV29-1,TGCAGCGTTGAAGGGTTAGACTGGGACACAGATACGCAGTATTTT,CSVEGLDWDTDTQYF
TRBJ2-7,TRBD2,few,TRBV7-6,TGTGCCAGCAGCCAACGGGGGGGGAGCTCCTACGAGCAGTACTTC,CASSQRGGSSYEQYF
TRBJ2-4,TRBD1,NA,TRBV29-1,TGCAGCGTGGGGACAGGGACCATTCAGTACTTC,CSVGTGTIQYF
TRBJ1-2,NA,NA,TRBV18,TGTGCCAGCTCACCAAGCATTAACTATGGCTACACCTTC,CASSPSINYGYTF
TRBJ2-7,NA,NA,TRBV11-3,TGTGCCAGCAGCTTAGAGTGGGGGACCGAGCAGTACTTC,CASSLEWGTEQYF
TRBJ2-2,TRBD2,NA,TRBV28,TGTGCCAGCAGTCCGTGGACTAGCGGCAACACCGGGGAGCTGTTTTTT,CASSPWTSGNTGELFF
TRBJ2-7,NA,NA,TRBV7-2,TGTGCCAGCAGCTCGTGGCGGAGGGGAGAGTACGAGCAGTACTTC,CASSSWRRGEYEQYF
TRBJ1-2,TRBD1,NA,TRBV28,TGTGCCAGCAGTTTCTCCGGGACAGGAAATGGCTACACCTTC,CASSFSGTGNGYTF
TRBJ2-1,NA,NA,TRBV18,TGTGCCAGCTCACCGGGGGACAATGAGCAGTTCTTC,CASSPGDNEQFF
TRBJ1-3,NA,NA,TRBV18,TGTGCCAGCTCACCACCCCGGACAGACTCTGGAAACACCATATATTTT,CASSPPRTDSGNTIYF
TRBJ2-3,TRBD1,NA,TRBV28,TGTGCCAGCAGTGTCCTGCAGGGGGCTCGCACAGATACGCAGTATTTT,CASSVLQGARTDTQYF
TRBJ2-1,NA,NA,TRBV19,TGTGCCAGTAGTATAGATGACGGGGGACGATCGTACAATGAGCAGTTCTTC,CASSIDDGGRSYNEQFF
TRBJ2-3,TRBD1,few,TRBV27,TGTGCCACCCAGAGAGAGGGGGCGCGGTTGCGTGATACGCAGTATTTT,CATQREGARLRDTQYF
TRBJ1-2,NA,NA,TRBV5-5,TGTGCCAGCAGCTTGGCCTTCGGACAGAACTATGGCTACACCTTC,CASSLAFGQNYGYTF
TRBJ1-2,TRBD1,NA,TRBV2,TGTGCCAGCAAGAGACAGGGGGCGGTTTATGGCTACACCTTC,CASKRQGAVYGYTF
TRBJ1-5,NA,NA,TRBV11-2,TGTGCCAGCAGCTCGCAGCAGGGAGGGCCCCAGCATTTT,CASSSQQGGPQHF
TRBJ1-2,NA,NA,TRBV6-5,TGTGCCAGCAGTTACATGAGGGCGAGGGACTATGGCTACACCTTC,CASSYMRARDYGYTF
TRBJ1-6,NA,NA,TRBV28,TGTGCCAGCATCCAATGGCGGGATAATTCACCCCTCCACTTT,CASIQWRDNSPLHF
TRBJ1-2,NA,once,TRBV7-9,TGTGCCAGCAGCGCTTACGGGTCTCGGGGTGGCTACACCTTC,CASSAYGSRGGYTF
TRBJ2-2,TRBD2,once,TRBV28,TGTGCAGGCGGGAGAAACACCGGGGAGCTGTTTTTT,CAGGRNTGELFF
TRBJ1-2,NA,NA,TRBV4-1,TGCGCCAGCAGCCAAGAAAGCAGGGTAAAGGCTGGCTACACCTTC,CASSQESRVKAGYTF
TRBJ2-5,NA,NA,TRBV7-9,TGTGCCAGCAGCACTCGACAGGATTGGGAGACCCAGTACTTC,CASSTRQDWETQYF
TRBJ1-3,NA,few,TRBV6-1,TGTGCCAGCAGTGAATACATTGACTTAGACTCTGGAAACACCATATATTTT,CASSEYIDLDSGNTIYF
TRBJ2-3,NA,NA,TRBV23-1,TGCGCCAGCAGTCAATTAGAACGGAGCCGTAGCACAGATACGCAGTATTTT,CASSQLERSRSTDTQYF
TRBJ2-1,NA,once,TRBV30,TGTGCCTGGAGTACAGGGCCTTACAATGAGCAGTTCTTC,CAWSTGPYNEQFF
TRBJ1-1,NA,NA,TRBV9,TGTGCCAGCAGCGCAGACGGTTTCTTGAACACTGAAGCTTTCTTT,CASSADGFLNTEAFF
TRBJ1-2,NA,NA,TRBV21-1,TGTGCCAGCAGCAAAGGAGGACAGGGGGGGTCTGGCTACACCTTC,CASSKGGQGGSGYTF
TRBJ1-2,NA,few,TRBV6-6,TGTGCCAGCACTGCGGATATGGGCTATGGCTACACCTTC,CASTADMGYGYTF
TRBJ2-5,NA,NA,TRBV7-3,TGTGCCAGCAGCAAAGGGGCGGGACAAGAGACCCAGTACTTC,CASSKGAGQETQYF
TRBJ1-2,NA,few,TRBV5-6,TGTGCCAGCAGCTTGCCGGGAAAGATCGACTATGGCTACACCTTC,CASSLPGKIDYGYTF